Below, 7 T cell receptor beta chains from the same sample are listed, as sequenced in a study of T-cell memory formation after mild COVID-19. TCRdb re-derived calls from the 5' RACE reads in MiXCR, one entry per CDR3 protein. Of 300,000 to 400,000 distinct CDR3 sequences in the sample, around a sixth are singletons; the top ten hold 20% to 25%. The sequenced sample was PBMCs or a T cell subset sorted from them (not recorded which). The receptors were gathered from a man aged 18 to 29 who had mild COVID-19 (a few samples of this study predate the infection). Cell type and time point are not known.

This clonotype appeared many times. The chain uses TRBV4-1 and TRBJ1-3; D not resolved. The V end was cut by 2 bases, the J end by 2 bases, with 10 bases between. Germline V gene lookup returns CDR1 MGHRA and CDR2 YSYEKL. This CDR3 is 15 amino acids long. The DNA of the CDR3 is TGCGCCAGCAGCCAACCACGAGACCCTGGAAACACCATATATTTT. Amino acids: CASSQPRDPGNTIYF.

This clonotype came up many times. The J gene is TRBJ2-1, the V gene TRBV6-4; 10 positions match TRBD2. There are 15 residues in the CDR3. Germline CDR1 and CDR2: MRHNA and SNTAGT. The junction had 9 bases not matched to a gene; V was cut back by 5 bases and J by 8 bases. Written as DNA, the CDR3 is TGTGCCAGCAGTAAAAGCGGGGGGGCAATGGATGAGCAGTTCTTC. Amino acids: CASSKSGGAMDEQFF.

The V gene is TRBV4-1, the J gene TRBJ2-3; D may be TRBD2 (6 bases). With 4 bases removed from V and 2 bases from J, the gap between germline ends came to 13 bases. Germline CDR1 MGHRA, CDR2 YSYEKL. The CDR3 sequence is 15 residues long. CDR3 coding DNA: TGCGCCAGCAGCCCGGCGGGAACGTACACAGATACGCAGTATTTT. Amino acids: CASSPAGTYTDTQYF.

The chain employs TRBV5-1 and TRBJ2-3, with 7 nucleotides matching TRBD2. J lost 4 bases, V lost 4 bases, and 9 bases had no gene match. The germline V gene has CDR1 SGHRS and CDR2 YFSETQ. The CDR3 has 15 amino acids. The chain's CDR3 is CASSPSPGRADTQYF. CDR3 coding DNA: TGCGCCAGCAGCCCCTCGCCAGGGAGGGCAGATACGCAGTATTTT.

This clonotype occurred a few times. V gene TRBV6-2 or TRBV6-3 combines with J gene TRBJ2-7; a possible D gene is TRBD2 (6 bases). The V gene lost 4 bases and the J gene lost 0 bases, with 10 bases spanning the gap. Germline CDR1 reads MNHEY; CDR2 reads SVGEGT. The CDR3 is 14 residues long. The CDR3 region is CASSSPRDSYEQYV. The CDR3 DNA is TGTGCCAGCAGTTCGCCGCGGGACTCCTACGAGCAGTACGTC.

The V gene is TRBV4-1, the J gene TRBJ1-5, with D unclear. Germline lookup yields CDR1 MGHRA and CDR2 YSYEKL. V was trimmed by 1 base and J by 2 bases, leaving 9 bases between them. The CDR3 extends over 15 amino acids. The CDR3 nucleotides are TGCGCCAGCAGCCAAGCGGGAGGCGGCAATCAGCCCCAGCATTTT. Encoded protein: CASSQAGGGNQPQHF.

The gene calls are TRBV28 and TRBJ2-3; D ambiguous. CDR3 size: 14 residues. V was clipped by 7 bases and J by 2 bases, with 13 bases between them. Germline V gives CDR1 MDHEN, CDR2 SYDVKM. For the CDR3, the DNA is TGTGCCAGCACTTCGTGGCAGGCCACAGATACGCAGTATTTT. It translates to CASTSWQATDTQYF.